The 10 T cell receptor beta chains below all came from one sample that was sequenced in a study of blood T cell repertoires in COVID-19. Libraries were prepared by immunoSEQ multiplex PCR; TCRdb keeps only in-frame clonotypes and omits some of them. The top ten hold 1.5% of the sample, which has 65,000 to 75,000 clones, around nine tenths seen once. Sequencing was carried out using peripheral blood. Source of these receptors: a man aged 50-60 years with acute or convalescent COVID-19.

The table lists this clone with a count of one. The chain employs TRBV15 and TRBJ2-6, with TRBD1 matching over 9 bases. Losses at the gene ends were 0 bases for V and 1 base for J; bases not matched to a gene: 7. The CDR3 consists of 19 residues. Germline lookup yields CDR1 LNHNV and CDR2 YYDKDF (reference sequence). Here the CDR3 DNA reads TGTGCCACCAGCAGAGATAGGAGTGGACAGGGGTCTGGGGCCAACGTCCTGACTTTC. Translating gives CATSRDRSGQGSGANVLTF.

The table lists this clone with a few counts. The chain joins TRBV10-3 to TRBJ1-2, with 9 bases fitting TRBD1. Germline V CDR1 and CDR2: ENHRY, SYGVKD. The junction had 8 bases not matched to a gene; V was cut back by 6 bases and J by 9 bases. This CDR3 is built from 13 residues. Here the CDR3 reads CAIRTGTGWSYTF. CDR3 in DNA: TGTGCCATCAGAACCGGGACAGGGTGGAGCTACACCTTC.

The J gene is TRBJ2-3, the V gene TRBV5-1; D possibly corresponds to TRBD1 (5 bases). Germline CDR1 is SGHRS and CDR2 is YFSETQ. This CDR3 is 15 amino acids long. Trimming removed 3 bases at V and 5 bases at J, with 16 bases between. The DNA for the CDR3 is TGCGCCAGCAGCTCTGGGCAGGGCGAGGTAGATACGCAGTATTTT. The encoded protein is CASSSGQGEVDTQYF.

The chain couples TRBV19 to TRBJ1-1, with D possibly TRBD1 on 6 matching bases. The germline V gene has CDR1 LNHDA and CDR2 SQIVND (reference sequence). This CDR3 spans 15 amino acids. V was cut by 0 bases and J by 1 base, with 9 bases left in between. CDR3 loop: CASSIEGTSNTEAFF. As DNA, the CDR3 is TGTGCCAGTAGTATAGAGGGGACATCGAACACTGAAGCTTTCTTT.

This clone was observed a single time. The V gene is TRBV4-1, the J gene TRBJ2-1, with 9 bases identical to TRBD2. Looked up from germline, CDR1 is MGHRA and CDR2 is YSYEKL. The CDR3 has 18 residues. With 0 bases clipped from V and 2 bases from J, the junction kept 8 bases outside the gene matches. CDR3 amino acids: CASSQDRYSGGPYNEQFF. DNA for the CDR3: TGCGCCAGCAGCCAAGACAGATATAGCGGGGGACCCTACAATGAGCAGTTCTTC.

The rearrangement uses TRBV2 and TRBJ1-1; TRBD1 agrees at 8 bases. CDR1 and CDR2 (germline): SNHLY, FYNNEI. V was clipped by 6 bases and J by 2 bases; unmatched bases: 2. This CDR3 is built from 13 residues. CDR3 region: CASRDRANTEAFF. CDR3 bases: TGTGCCAGCAGGGACAGGGCCAACACTGAAGCTTTCTTT.

The chain couples TRBV12-3 or TRBV12-4 to TRBJ1-6; TRBD1 agrees at 7 bases. The length of the CDR3 is 13 residues. V lost 5 bases, J lost 9 bases, and 4 bases stayed unmatched. CDR3 sequence reads: CASSDRDVSPLHF. The CDR3 coding sequence is TGTGCCAGCAGTGACAGGGATGTTTCACCCCTCCACTTT.

The genes are TRBV6-2 or TRBV6-3 and TRBJ2-2, with D perhaps TRBD2 (6 bases). Between the trimmed V and J ends, which lost 0 bases and 3 bases, there was a span of 8 bases. The CDR3 consists of 15 residues. Germline lookup yields CDR1 MNHEY and CDR2 SVGEGT. CDR3 sequence (DNA): TGTGCCAGCAGTTACTCCCCGGGGGACACCGGGGAGCTGTTTTTT. Its protein is CASSYSPGDTGELFF.

The J gene is TRBJ2-6, the V gene TRBV11-2; no reliable D call. The CDR3 totals 15 residues. CDR1 is SGHAT and CDR2 is FQNNGV in the germline V gene. V lost 1 base and J lost 3, with 7 bases in between. CDR3 protein: CASSLVFSGANVLTF. The CDR3 DNA is TGTGCCAGCAGCTTAGTGTTTAGTGGGGCCAACGTCCTGACTTTC.

In this sample, this clone turned up once. The chain has TRBV6-6 and TRBJ2-1, with 8 bases matching TRBD2. J gave up 5 bases and V 4 bases, and 4 bases lay outside the gene matches. Per the germline V gene, CDR1 is MNHNY and CDR2 is SVGAGI (reference sequence). CDR3 length: 14 amino acids. The CDR3 loop reads CASSSRAGDNEQFF. Written as DNA, the CDR3 is TGTGCCAGCAGTTCCAGAGCGGGGGACAATGAGCAGTTCTTC.